Described below is a single T cell receptor (beta chain) sequence and its context. The length of the CDR3 is 15 residues. Germline CDR1 SGHRS, CDR2 YFSETQ. V was cut by 2 bases and J by 5 bases, with 17 bases left in between. Clones were sequenced by immunoSEQ multiplex PCR, and TCRdb holds only the in-frame ones, with some missing. The sample consists of 95,000 to 150,000 clones, 70% to 90% of them appearing once. The data derive from a study of radiotherapy plus CTLA-4 blockade in lung cancer. The sequence derives from a human donor with non-small cell lung cancer that progressed on radiotherapy plus ipilimumab. The input for sequencing was peripheral blood, taken from a patient treated with radiotherapy plus ipilimumab. J is TRBJ2-7 and V is TRBV5-1, with D perhaps matching TRBD1 or TRBD2 (6 bases each). CDR3 coding DNA: TGCGCCAGCAGCTTAATTTCTGGGGGGCGAGACGAGCAGTACTTC. This translates into CASSLISGGRDEQYF.